This TCR beta chain was sequenced for a study of blood T cell repertoires in COVID-19. Clones were sequenced by immunoSEQ multiplex PCR, and TCRdb holds only the in-frame ones, with some missing. This table has about 140,000 clones, approximately 84% appearing once. The sample taken for sequencing was peripheral blood. This TCR was sampled from a human donor in a cohort sampled during active COVID-19.

The CDR3 region has the DNA TGTGCCAGCAGCTTACGGGGACAGGGGCAAGAGACCCAGTACTTC. Its protein is CASSLRGQGQETQYF. V gene TRBV7-9 combines with J gene TRBJ2-5; 10 bases fit TRBD1. J lost 2 bases, V lost 2 bases, and 2 bases had no gene match. This CDR3 region has 15 residues. Germline assignment: CDR1 SEHNR and CDR2 FQNEAQ (reference sequence).